The next 6 T cell receptor beta chains were all read from a single sample in a study of T cell clonality in common variable immunodeficiency. Only in-frame clones appear in the TCRdb table, and some are missing; sequencing was by immunoSEQ multiplex PCR. The sample has tens of thousands of clones, none seen only once. Material for sequencing was peripheral blood mononuclear cells. The receptor set was obtained from a person aged 18 to 69 in good health.

This clone was observed many times. The read gets to within 3 residues of the CDR3 end, and the germline J gene fills in the rest. The rearrangement links TRBV6-4 to TRBJ2-1; D possibly corresponds to TRBD2 (6 bases). The germline V gene has CDR1 MRHNA and CDR2 SNTAGT. The length of the CDR3 is 14 residues. V was trimmed by 6 bases and J by 8 bases, leaving 17 bases between them. CDR3 sequence reads: CASSLTDVADEQFF. Incomplete CDR3 DNA: TGTGCCAGCAGCCTTACGGACGTAGCGGATGAG.

This clone has at least ten counts. The read ends 3 residues early relative to the CDR3; the germline J gene fills the gap. V is TRBV20-1 and J is TRBJ1-1, with 7 bases matching TRBD1. CDR3 length: 12 amino acids. Germline CDR1 reads DFQATT; CDR2 reads SNEGSKA (reference sequence). V lost 4 bases, J lost 4 bases, and 3 bases stayed unmatched. The CDR3 loop is CSATHRGTEAFF. CDR3 DNA (partial): TGCAGTGCTACACACAGGGGCACTGAA.

The table lists this clone with many counts. The CDR3 end is not reached by the read, which stops 3 residues before it; the germline J gene fills it in. The V and J genes are TRBV5-1 and TRBJ2-3; tentatively, D is TRBD1 (5 bases). Per the germline V gene, CDR1 is SGHRS and CDR2 is YFSETQ. Trimming removed 4 bases at V and 0 bases at J, with 15 bases between. The CDR3 sequence is 16 residues long. CDR3 loop: CASSPQGTPSTDTQYF. Incomplete CDR3 DNA: TGCGCCAGCAGCCCGCAGGGCACTCCTAGCACAGATACG.

In this sample, this clone turned up many times. The read comes to an end 3 residues before the CDR3 does, leaving the germline J gene to fill in the end. The genes are TRBV4-2 and TRBJ2-2; TRBD2 aligns across 13 bases. V gave up 3 bases and J gave up 1 base; unmatched junction bases: 8. CDR1 is LGHNA, CDR2 YNFKEQ, per germline. This CDR3 is 19 amino acids long. This CDR3 is CASSQRTSGSTGNTGELFF. The CDR3 bases that were read are TGTGCCAGCAGCCAGCGGACTAGCGGGAGCACGGGGAACACCGGGGAG.

This clone has a count of ten or more. The sequenced fragment ends 3 residues before the CDR3 boundary, so the rest is inferred from the germline J gene. The rearrangement joins TRBV5-6 to TRBJ2-1; 11 bases are a match to TRBD2. This CDR3 contains 15 residues. Germline V gene sequence: CDR1 SGHDT, CDR2 YYEEEE. Trimming took 4 bases from V and 8 from J; bases not matched to a gene: 8. The CDR3 bases that were read are TGTGCCAGCAGCAAAATTAGCGGGAGGGACTATGAG. Translating gives CASSKISGRDYE. The whole CDR3 protein is CASSKISGRDYEQFF.

Ten or more counts support this clone. Read sequence stops 3 residues before the CDR3 end, and the germline J gene provides the missing end. V is TRBV18 and J is TRBJ2-2; TRBD1 aligns across 7 bases. CDR3 length equals 15 residues. The ends lost 6 bases at V and 0 bases at J; junction bases unmatched: 4. Germline CDR1 KGHSH, CDR2 LQKENI. The CDR3 sequence is CASSPDRTNTGELFF. CDR3 bases read: TGTGCCAGCTCGCCGGACAGGACGAACACCGGGGAG.